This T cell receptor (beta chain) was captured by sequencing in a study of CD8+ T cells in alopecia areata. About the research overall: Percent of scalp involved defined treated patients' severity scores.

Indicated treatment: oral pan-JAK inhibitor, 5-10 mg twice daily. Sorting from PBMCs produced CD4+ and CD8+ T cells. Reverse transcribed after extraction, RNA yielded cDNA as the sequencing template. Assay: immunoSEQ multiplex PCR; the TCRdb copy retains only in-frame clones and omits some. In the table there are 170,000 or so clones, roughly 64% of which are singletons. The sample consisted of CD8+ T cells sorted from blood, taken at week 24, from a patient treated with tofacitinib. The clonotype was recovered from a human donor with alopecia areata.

The CDR3 loop is CASSLPGQNTGELFF. CDR3 DNA sequence: TGCGCCAGCAGCCTCCCCGGACAGAACACCGGGGAGCTGTTTTTT. The gene calls are TRBV4-1 and TRBJ2-2; perhaps TRBD1 as D (5 bases). The V gene lost 4 bases and the J gene lost 1 base, with 10 bases spanning the gap. Germline CDR1 MGHRA, CDR2 YSYEKL. The CDR3 spans 15 residues.